The entry that follows covers one TCR beta chain sequence. The sample originates from a study of shared clonotypes between healthy human individuals. The naive CD8 fraction comprised CD45RO-negative cells positively selected for CCR7 and excluded terminally differentiated effector memory CD45RA+ cells. Only Caucasian adults living in Nashville, Tennessee made up the donor group. The method was immunoSEQ multiplex PCR; TCRdb's version includes in-frame clones alone and lacks a portion of them. There are 2 million or so clones in the sample; approximately 94% occur only once, and about 1.1% lies in the top ten. CDR1 and CDR2 from the germline V gene are SGHTA and FQGNSA. This CDR3 contains 8 residues. Trimming took off 10 bases at V and 4 bases at J, with 1 base between the two ends.

The receptor was isolated from a man younger than 35 in good health. Sequencing input: naive CD8+ T cells sorted from blood. This chain connects TRBV7-2 to TRBJ2-5; D is ambiguous. The DNA of the CDR3 is TGTGCCACAGAGACCCAGTACTTC. Translation gives CATETQYF.